This record covers a single TCR beta chain. Its matching antigen is unknown. Assay: immunoSEQ multiplex PCR; the TCRdb copy retains only in-frame clones and omits some. The sample has 60,000 or so clones, under 95% seen once. The data derive from a study of cytomegalovirus exposure and HLA in healthy donors. Findings and limits, study-wide: In vitro work confirmed that a few CMV-associated chains recognize CMV antigens. The study recorded about 150 TCR beta chains that were cytomegalovirus-associated. For cytomegalovirus status, the classifier reportedly gave diagnoses with high specificity and sensitivity. Most TCRs appeared rarely, but some public TCRs recurred in many donors.

The clonotype comes from a woman aged 18-30 years in good health and CMV-seronegative. Sequenced material: PBMCs.

DNA for the CDR3: TGCGCCAGCAGCCAGCCGGAGGGCACTGAAGCTTTCTTT. Its translation is CASSQPEGTEAFF. J is TRBJ1-1 and V is TRBV4-1; D is uncertain. The V end lost 3 bases, the J end lost 4 bases, and 9 bases lay between the germline ends. This CDR3 spans 13 amino acids. Germline V gives CDR1 MGHRA, CDR2 YSYEKL.